Shown below are 5 T cell receptor beta chains from a single sample sequenced in a study of blood T cell repertoires in COVID-19. Profiled with immunoSEQ multiplex PCR; TCRdb holds only in-frame clones, not every one. The data show around 130,000 clones, roughly 86% seen once. Specimen: peripheral blood. These receptors were obtained from a human donor in a cohort sampled during active COVID-19.

The gene calls are TRBV5-1 and TRBJ1-1, with D hard to call. V lost 6 bases to trimming and J lost 0 bases, with 9 bases between them. CDR1 SGHRS and CDR2 YFSETQ come from the germline V gene. This CDR3 spans 13 amino acids. The CDR3 coding sequence is TGCGCCAGCACGCACAGCATGAACACTGAAGCTTTCTTT. As protein: CASTHSMNTEAFF.

The chain employs TRBV15 and TRBJ2-4; 14 bases fit TRBD2. Germline V gene data show CDR1 as LNHNV and CDR2 as YYDKDF (reference sequence). This CDR3 is 18 amino acids long. The J segment lost 6 bases and the V segment lost 1 base, leaving 8 bases of the junction unmatched. CDR3 protein: CATSRVGTSGSGGNIQYF. The CDR3, as DNA: TGTGCCACCAGCAGAGTTGGGACTAGCGGGAGTGGTGGAAACATTCAGTACTTC.

This sequence joins TRBV3-1 (or the pseudogene TRBV3-2) and TRBJ1-6, with 10 bases identical to TRBD1. CDR3 length: 15 residues. Trimming at V came to 6 bases and at J to 9 bases, leaving 8 bases not matched to a gene. Looked up from germline, CDR1 is LGHDT and CDR2 is YNNKEL (reference sequence). CDR3 sequence (DNA): TGTGCCAGCAGTCCGGACAGGGGGAATCTTTCACCCCTCCACTTT. Residues: CASSPDRGNLSPLHF.

The count of this clone is one. The J gene is TRBJ1-5, the V gene TRBV11-2; unclear D gene. The germline V gene has CDR1 SGHAT and CDR2 FQNNGV. The CDR3 is 16 residues long. V dropped 1 base and J dropped 0 bases, with 10 bases sitting between them. This CDR3 is CASSLASSYSNQPQHF. CDR3 in DNA: TGTGCCAGCAGCTTAGCATCTAGTTATAGCAATCAGCCCCAGCATTTT.

The rearrangement links TRBV2 to TRBJ1-1; 9 bases fit TRBD1. Germline V gene lookup returns CDR1 SNHLY and CDR2 FYNNEI. With V trimmed by 6 bases and J by 1 base, 6 bases remained unmatched. The CDR3 is 15 residues long. The CDR3, as DNA: TGTGCCAGCAGCCGGACAGGGGCGAAGAACACTGAAGCTTTCTTT. Its protein product is CASSRTGAKNTEAFF.